This T cell receptor (beta chain) originates from a study of blood T cell repertoires in COVID-19. Study context: From the United States, Italy and Spain came samples of acute and convalescent COVID-19. The cDNA or gDNA used as material had been derived from T cells, B-cell-depleted T cells, or PBMCs.

The CDR3 length is 21 residues. Study processing details: Amplifying reference gene primers gave estimates of nucleated cell counts. Profiling relied on immunoSEQ multiplex PCR, and the TCRdb table lists in-frame clones only, not all of them. V and J calls and clone size come straight from that table; D and trimming were deduced from the DNA. The sample has some 40,000 clones, approximately 85% seen once. The sample taken for sequencing was peripheral blood. The TCR originated in a woman of 80 years or more with acute or convalescent COVID-19. The chain combines TRBV1 with TRBJ2-7; no check of the table's D call, TRBD2, against the DNA was made. TRBV1 is a recognized pseudogene. Here the CDR3 reads CTSSLPPWTSGELRSSYEQYF. Written as DNA, the CDR3 is TGCACCAGCAGCCTCCCACCATGGACTAGCGGGGAACTCAGAAGCTCCTACGAGCAGTACTTC.